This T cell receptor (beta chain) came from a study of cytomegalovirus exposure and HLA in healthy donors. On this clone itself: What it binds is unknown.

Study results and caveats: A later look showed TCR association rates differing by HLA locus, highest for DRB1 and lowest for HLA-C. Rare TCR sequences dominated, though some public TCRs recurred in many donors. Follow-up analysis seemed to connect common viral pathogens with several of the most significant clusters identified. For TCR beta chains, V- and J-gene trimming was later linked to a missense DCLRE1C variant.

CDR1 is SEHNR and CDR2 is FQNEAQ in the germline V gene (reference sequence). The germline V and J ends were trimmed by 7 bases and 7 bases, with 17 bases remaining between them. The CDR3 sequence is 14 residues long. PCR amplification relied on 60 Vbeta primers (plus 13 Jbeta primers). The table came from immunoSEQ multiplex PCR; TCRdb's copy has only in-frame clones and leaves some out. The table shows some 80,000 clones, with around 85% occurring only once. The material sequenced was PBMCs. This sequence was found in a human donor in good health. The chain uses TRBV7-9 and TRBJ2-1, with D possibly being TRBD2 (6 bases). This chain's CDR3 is CASTREWGFNEQFF. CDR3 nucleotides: TGTGCCAGCACCCGGGAGTGGGGTTTTAATGAGCAGTTCTTC. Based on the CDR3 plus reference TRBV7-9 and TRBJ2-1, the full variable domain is DTGVSQNPRHKITKRGQNVTFRCDPISEHNRLYWYRQTLGQGPEFLTYFQNEAQLEKSRLLSDRFSAERPKGSFSTLEIQRTEQGDSAMYLCASTREWGFNEQFFGPGTRLTVL.